This T cell receptor (beta chain) was captured in a study of blood T cell repertoires in COVID-19 (dated by TCRdb to about 2020). A note on the overall study: Samples from collaborators originated in the United States, Italy and Spain and spanned both the acute and convalescent phases of COVID-19. A freely available public database, intended as a resource for researchers studying the immune response to SARS-CoV-2, is where the repertoires were released. Where available, HLA class I and class II types were taken from metadata supplied by the sample provider and were not determined by assay-based typing. The material from the prospective study consisted of cDNA or gDNA derived from T cells, B-cell-depleted T cells, or PBMCs. Samples came from the ongoing ImmuneRACE study (first 160 participants) plus 1,254 subjects from 6 global collaborators. The sample metadata nearly always contained a de-identified subject ID, COVID-19 status, age in years and sex. Subjects who had been exposed to COVID-19, were actively infected with it, or had recovered from it provided the deeply sampled blood TCRbeta repertoires that made up the dataset.

TCRbeta CDR3 regions were amplified from genomic DNA by means of the immunoSEQ Assay, a bias-controlled multiplex PCR. The paper's processing steps were these. The number of nucleated cells in each sample was estimated from the amplification of reference gene primers within the assay. To quantify the absolute abundance of each unique TCRbeta CDR3 rearrangement, sequence reads were collapsed and filtered. Productive Simpson clonality was computed per sample as the square root of Simpson's diversity index over productive rearrangements. As stored in TCRdb, this immuneACCESS dataset retains in-frame rearrangements with V and J assigned. A fraction of the clones does not appear; measured against another copy, unresolved V genes explain less than half of the discrepancy, and the remainder lacks a known reason. Clone size and V and J calls were adopted from that table, with D and trimming inferred from the DNA. In all, the sample holds roughly 5,000 clones, and around nine tenths of those were seen once. Of the sample, roughly 20% falls within the top ten clones.

The collaborating institutions used their own protocols to collect whole blood in K2EDTA tubes. For TCRbeta analysis, collaborators shipped samples in one of three forms: frozen whole blood, isolated PBMCs, or DNA extracted from either of those sample types. Points on this clone: No cognate antigen has been identified for it. Within one base of it there is no much larger clone, and no base qualities were kept.

V is trimmed back by 2 bases and J by 1 base, and the junction contains 2 bases that no gene match accounts for. The CDR3 covers 16 residues, taking in both the cysteine and the phenylalanine. CDR3 DNA is the only sequence kept; it has 48 bases, read in frame from the first base. Reading the germline V gene gives CDR1 WSHSY and CDR2 SAAADI. The paper's findings and limits, for the study overall: How much clinical and demographic metadata was included differed by source and by participant, and the metadata was provided uncurated.

This sequence uses TRBV10-2 and TRBJ1-5; a stretch of 10 junction bases matches TRBD1. The receptor's source is a human donor in a cohort sampled during active COVID-19. The sequenced material came from peripheral blood. The encoded CDR3 is CASSEPGQGSNQPQHF. The nucleotide sequence is given as TGCGCCAGCAGTGAGCCGGGACAGGGGAGCAATCAGCCCCAGCATTTT.